The rows below give T cell receptor beta chains drawn from one sample of a study of blood T cell repertoires in COVID-19. Some clones are missing from TCRdb's copy, which holds only in-frame ones; the method was immunoSEQ multiplex PCR. This sample yields some 100,000 clones, of which over 75% are seen a single time; less than 7.5% belongs to the top ten. The material sequenced was peripheral blood. These receptors all stem from a woman aged 55-70 years with acute or convalescent COVID-19. CDR3s include the opening cysteine and the closing phenylalanine or tryptophan.

J	V	length	CDR3
TRBJ2-5	TRBV2	13	CASLPQGEQTQYF
TRBJ1-5	TRBV28	15	CASSPGDSVSQPQHF
TRBJ2-3	TRBV3-1/TRBV3-2	14	CASSRSGSTDTQYF
TRBJ2-3	TRBV6-6	16	CASRSAGTSLIGTQYF
TRBJ2-5	TRBV19	16	CASSIASGTNQETQYF
TRBJ2-1	TRBV9	15	CASSVGGRVANEQFF
TRBJ1-2	TRBV11-1	13	CASSPSQRNGYTF
TRBJ2-2	TRBV9	18	CASSVLKGTSGHTGELFF
TRBJ2-1	TRBV4-1	15	CASSQEGTGINEQFF
TRBJ2-3	TRBV29-1	16	CSVESGGAGAGDTQYF
TRBJ2-2	TRBV5-1	14	CASSENTNTGELFF
TRBJ1-2	TRBV18	16	CASSPPGQGYNYGYTF
TRBJ1-5	TRBV6-5	15	CASTQGRGRVQPQHF
TRBJ1-5	TRBV10-2	13	CASSPGQGLAQHF
TRBJ2-1	TRBV20-1	10	CSASRDQQFF
TRBJ1-1	TRBV12-3/TRBV12-4	13	CASGTGLNTEAFF
TRBJ2-7	TRBV20-1	11	CSARADSEQYF
TRBJ1-1	TRBV5-1	13	CASSPAGNTEAFF
TRBJ1-2	TRBV6-5	13	CTSQGQGAYGYTF
TRBJ2-1	TRBV28	17	CASKSWQGMGFDNEQFF
TRBJ2-1	TRBV5-1	13	CASSLGQVNEQFF
TRBJ2-1	TRBV6-1	15	CASSEFLASRDEQFF
TRBJ2-1	TRBV13	15	CASQQGAIFGNEQFF
TRBJ1-5	TRBV28	15	CASGVDRGGFQPQHF
TRBJ2-1	TRBV5-1	14	CASSQGLAPNEQFF
TRBJ2-4	TRBV7-9	15	CASSSIRLAKNIQYF
TRBJ1-1	TRBV7-9	15	CASSRSGQANTEAFF
TRBJ2-5	TRBV4-1	15	CASSQDRGKGETQYF
TRBJ2-1	TRBV29-1	14	CSAELGTVYNEQFF
TRBJ2-3	TRBV7-9	18	CASSPRLAGEPGTDTQYF
TRBJ2-1	TRBV27	15	CASSSGTEPINEQFF
TRBJ1-1	TRBV19	14	CASSMREANTEAFF
TRBJ2-7	TRBV5-1	14	CASSLGQGIPEQYF
TRBJ2-7	TRBV2	18	CASSERREGLRSSYEQYF
TRBJ2-2	TRBV9	15	CASSVSGRGTGELFF
TRBJ2-5	TRBV10-3	12	CAISDGSETQYF
TRBJ1-2	TRBV10-3	18	CAISESSLPRPKRLGYTF
TRBJ1-5	TRBV2	13	CASSGLREGPQHF
TRBJ1-1	TRBV2	16	CASSAHPGGAGTEAFF
TRBJ2-3	TRBV5-1	16	CASSPPGQRNTDTQYF
TRBJ2-7	TRBV7-8	19	CASSLRRASGSTSSYEQYF
TRBJ2-7	TRBV10-2	14	CASSESRFPYEQYF
TRBJ2-6	TRBV19	14	CASFQGSGANVLTF
TRBJ2-2	TRBV10-3	18	CAISEVVLAGSNTGELFF
TRBJ2-1	TRBV10-1	15	CASSESGLDSNEQFF
TRBJ1-2	TRBV29-1	13	CSVPTPTNYGYTF
TRBJ2-2	TRBV27	15	CASSFGTSGTGELFF
TRBJ1-1	TRBV10-3	11	CAIAGNTEAFF
TRBJ1-4	TRBV6-5	16	CASSLQDRGRGEKLFF
TRBJ2-1	TRBV28	11	CASLRYNEQFF
TRBJ2-1	TRBV4-2	13	CASSQEEVNEQFF
TRBJ2-1	TRBV5-1	16	CASSPRLAGGYNEQFF
TRBJ1-1	TRBV12-2	15	CASRLETGPLFKAFF
TRBJ2-7	TRBV5-1	14	CASSFQLASYEQYF
TRBJ1-2	TRBV12-3/TRBV12-4	13	CASTIGGPYGYTF